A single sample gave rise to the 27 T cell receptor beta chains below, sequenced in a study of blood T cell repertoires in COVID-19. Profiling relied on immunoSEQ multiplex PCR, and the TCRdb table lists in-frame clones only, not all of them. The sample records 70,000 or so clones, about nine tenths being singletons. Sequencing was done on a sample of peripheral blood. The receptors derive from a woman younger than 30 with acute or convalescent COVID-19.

The CDR3 is CASSQDVAGVRTGELFF. In DNA, the CDR3 is TGTGCCAGCAGCCAAGATGTAGCGGGAGTACGCACCGGGGAGCTGTTTTTT. This sequence joins TRBV3-1 (or the pseudogene TRBV3-2) and TRBJ2-2, with 9 bases that match TRBD2. This CDR3 is 17 amino acids long. Germline trimming cut 0 bases from V and 4 bases from J; bases unmatched to any gene: 6. CDR1 and CDR2 (germline): LGHDT, YNNKEL (reference sequence).

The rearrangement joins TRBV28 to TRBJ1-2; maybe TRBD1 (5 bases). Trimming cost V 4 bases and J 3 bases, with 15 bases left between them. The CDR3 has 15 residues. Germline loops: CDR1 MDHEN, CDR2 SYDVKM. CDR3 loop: CASSSPPRAHYGYTF. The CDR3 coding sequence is TGTGCCAGCAGTTCTCCACCCAGGGCCCACTATGGCTACACCTTC.

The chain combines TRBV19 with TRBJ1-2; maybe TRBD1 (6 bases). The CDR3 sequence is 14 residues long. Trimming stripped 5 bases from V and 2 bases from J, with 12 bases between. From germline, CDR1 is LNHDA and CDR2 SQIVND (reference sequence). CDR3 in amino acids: CASSSPQGNYGYTF. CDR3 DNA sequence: TGTGCCAGTAGTTCGCCACAGGGAAACTATGGCTACACCTTC.

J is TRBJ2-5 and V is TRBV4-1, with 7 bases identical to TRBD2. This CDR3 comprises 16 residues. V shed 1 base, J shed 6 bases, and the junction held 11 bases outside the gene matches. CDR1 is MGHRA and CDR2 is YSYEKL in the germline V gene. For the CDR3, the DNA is TGCGCCAGCAGCCAAGTTTATGCGGGAGTGGGGAAGACCCAGTACTTC. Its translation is CASSQVYAGVGKTQYF.

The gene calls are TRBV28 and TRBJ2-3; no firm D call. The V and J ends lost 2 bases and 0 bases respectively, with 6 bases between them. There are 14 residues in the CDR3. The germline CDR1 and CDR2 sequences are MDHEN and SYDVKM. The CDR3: CASSLPVSTDTQYF. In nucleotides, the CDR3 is TGTGCCAGCAGTTTACCGGTTAGCACAGATACGCAGTATTTT.

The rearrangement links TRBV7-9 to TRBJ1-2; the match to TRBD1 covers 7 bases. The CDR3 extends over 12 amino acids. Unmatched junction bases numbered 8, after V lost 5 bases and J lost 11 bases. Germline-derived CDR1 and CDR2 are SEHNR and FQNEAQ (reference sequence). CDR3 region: CASSNRDREYTF. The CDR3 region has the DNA TGTGCCAGCAGCAACCGGGACAGAGAATACACCTTC.

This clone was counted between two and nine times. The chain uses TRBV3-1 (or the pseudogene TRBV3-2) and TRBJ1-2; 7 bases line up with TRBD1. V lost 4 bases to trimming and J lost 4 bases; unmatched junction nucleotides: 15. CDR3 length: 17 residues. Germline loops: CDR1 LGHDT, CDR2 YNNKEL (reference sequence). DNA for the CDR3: TGTGCCAGCAGCCGCGGTATTTCGGGAGGGGGCTTCTATGGCTACACCTTC. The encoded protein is CASSRGISGGGFYGYTF.

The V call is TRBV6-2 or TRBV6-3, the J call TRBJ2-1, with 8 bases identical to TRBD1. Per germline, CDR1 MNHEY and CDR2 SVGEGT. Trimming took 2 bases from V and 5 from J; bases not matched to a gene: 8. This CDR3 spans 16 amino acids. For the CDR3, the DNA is TGTGCCAGCAGTTACGCCGGGACAGGCATCAACAATGAGCAGTTCTTC. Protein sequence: CASSYAGTGINNEQFF.

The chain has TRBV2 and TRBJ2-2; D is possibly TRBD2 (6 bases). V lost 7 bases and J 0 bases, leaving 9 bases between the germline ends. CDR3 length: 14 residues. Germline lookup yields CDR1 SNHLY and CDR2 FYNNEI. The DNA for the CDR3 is TGTGCCAGCAACGGGAGCCCGAACACCGGGGAGCTGTTTTTT. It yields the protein CASNGSPNTGELFF.

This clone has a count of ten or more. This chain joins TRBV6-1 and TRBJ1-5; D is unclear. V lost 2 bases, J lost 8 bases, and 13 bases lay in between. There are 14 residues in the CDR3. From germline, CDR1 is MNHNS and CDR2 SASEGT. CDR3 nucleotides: TGTGCCAGCAGTGAACCCACGGGATCTGAGCCCCAGCATTTT. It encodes CASSEPTGSEPQHF.

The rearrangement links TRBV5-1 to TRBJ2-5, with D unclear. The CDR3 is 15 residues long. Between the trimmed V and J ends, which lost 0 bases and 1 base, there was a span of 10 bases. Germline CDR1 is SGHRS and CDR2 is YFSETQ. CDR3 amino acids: CASSLGEVFQETQYF. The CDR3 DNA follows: TGCGCCAGCAGCTTGGGAGAAGTTTTCCAAGAGACCCAGTACTTC.

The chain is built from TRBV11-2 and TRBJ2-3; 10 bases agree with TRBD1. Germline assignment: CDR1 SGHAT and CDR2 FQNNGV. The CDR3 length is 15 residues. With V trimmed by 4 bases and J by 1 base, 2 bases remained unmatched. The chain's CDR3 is CASSYDRGRTDTQYF. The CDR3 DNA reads TGTGCCAGCAGCTACGACAGGGGGCGCACAGATACGCAGTATTTT.

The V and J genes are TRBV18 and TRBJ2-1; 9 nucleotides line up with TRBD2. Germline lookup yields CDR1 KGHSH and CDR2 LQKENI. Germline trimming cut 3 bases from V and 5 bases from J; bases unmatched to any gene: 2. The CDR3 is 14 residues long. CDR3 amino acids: CASSPGLANNEQFF. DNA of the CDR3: TGTGCCAGCTCACCGGGACTAGCCAACAATGAGCAGTTCTTC.

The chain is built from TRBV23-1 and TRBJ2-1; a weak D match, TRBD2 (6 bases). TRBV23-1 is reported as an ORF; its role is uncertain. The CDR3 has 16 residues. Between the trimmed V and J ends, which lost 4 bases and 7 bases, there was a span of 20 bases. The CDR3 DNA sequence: TGCGCCAGCAGTCCCCGGGGACTCGCAAGAAGGAATGAGCAGTTCTTC. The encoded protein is CASSPRGLARRNEQFF.

The CDR3 loop reads CASRARTGGYDTEAFF. CDR3 bases: TGTGCCAGCAGAGCTAGGACAGGAGGGTATGACACTGAAGCTTTCTTT. The chain is built from TRBV7-8 and TRBJ1-1; 7 nucleotides match TRBD1. The V segment lost 6 bases and the J segment 3 bases; nucleotides outside the gene matches: 13. Germline V gene lookup returns CDR1 SGHVS and CDR2 FQNEAQ. The length of the CDR3 is 16 residues.

DNA of the CDR3: TGTGCCAGCAGCGCCAGGAGGGCCCCAGATACGCAGTATTTT. This translates into CASSARRAPDTQYF. The chain links TRBV9 to TRBJ2-3; D perhaps matches TRBD2 (6 bases). The V gene's germline CDR1 is SGDLS and CDR2 YYNGEE. The CDR3 is 14 residues long. Trimming removed 3 bases from V and 4 bases from J, with 12 bases in between.

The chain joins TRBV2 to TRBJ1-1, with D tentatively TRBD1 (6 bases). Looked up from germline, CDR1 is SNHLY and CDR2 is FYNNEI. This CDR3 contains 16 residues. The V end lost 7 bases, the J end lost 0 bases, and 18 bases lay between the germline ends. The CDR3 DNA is TGTGCCAGCACCCTAGACAGGAACCTAGTGAACACTGAAGCTTTCTTT. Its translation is CASTLDRNLVNTEAFF. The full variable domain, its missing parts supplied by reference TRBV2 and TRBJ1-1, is EPEVTQTPSHQVTQMGQEVILRCVPISNHLYFYWYRQILGQKVEFLVSFYNNEISEKSEIFDDQFSVERPDGSNFTLKIRSTKLEDSAMYFCASTLDRNLVNTEAFFGQGTRLTVV.

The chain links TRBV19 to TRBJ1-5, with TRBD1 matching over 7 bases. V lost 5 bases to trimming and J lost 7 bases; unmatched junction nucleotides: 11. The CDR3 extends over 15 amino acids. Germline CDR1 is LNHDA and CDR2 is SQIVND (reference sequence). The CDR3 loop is CASSPYRGLWQPQHF. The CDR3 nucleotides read TGTGCCAGTAGTCCCTACAGGGGACTTTGGCAGCCCCAGCATTTT.

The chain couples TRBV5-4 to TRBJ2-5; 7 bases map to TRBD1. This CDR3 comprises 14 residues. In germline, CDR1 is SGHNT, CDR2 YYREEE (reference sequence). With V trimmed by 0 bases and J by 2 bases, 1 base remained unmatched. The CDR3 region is CASSLAGQQETQYF. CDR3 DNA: TGTGCCAGCAGCTTGGCGGGACAGCAAGAGACCCAGTACTTC.

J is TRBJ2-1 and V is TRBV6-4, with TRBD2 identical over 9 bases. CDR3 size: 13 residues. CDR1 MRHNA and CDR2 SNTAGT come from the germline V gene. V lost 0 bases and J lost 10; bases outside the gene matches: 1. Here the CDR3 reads CASSDSGTSEQFF. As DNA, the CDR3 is TGTGCCAGCAGTGACTCCGGGACTAGCGAGCAGTTCTTC.

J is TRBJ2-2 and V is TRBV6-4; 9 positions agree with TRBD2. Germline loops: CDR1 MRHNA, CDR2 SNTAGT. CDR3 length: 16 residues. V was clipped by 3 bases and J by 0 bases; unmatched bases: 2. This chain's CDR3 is CASSESSGANTGELFF. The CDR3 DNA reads TGTGCCAGCAGTGAATCTAGCGGGGCGAACACCGGGGAGCTGTTTTTT.

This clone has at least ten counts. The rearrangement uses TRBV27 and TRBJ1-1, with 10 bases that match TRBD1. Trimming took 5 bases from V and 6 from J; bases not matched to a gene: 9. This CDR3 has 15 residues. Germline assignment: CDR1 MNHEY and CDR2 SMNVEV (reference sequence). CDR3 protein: CASSPSTGGISEAFF. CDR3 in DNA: TGTGCCAGCAGTCCTTCGACAGGGGGCATTTCTGAAGCTTTCTTT.

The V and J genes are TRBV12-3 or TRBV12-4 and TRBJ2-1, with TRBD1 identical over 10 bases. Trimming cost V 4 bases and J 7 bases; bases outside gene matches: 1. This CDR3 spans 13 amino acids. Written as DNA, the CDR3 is TGTGCCAGCAGTTGGGGACAGGGGAATGAGCAGTTCTTC. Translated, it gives CASSWGQGNEQFF.

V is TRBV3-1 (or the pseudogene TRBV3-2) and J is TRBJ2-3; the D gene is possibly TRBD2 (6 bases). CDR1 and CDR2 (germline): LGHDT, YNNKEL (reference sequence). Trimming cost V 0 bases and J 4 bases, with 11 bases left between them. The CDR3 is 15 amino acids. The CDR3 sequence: CASSQEALASDTQYF. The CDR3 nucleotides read TGTGCCAGCAGCCAAGAGGCCCTAGCGTCAGATACGCAGTATTTT.

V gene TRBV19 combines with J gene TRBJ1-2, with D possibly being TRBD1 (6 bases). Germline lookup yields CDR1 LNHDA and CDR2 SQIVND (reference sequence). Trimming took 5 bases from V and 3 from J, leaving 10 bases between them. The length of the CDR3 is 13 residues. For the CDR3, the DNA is TGTGCCAGTAGTTCTGAGGGGGACTATGGCTACACCTTC. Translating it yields CASSSEGDYGYTF.

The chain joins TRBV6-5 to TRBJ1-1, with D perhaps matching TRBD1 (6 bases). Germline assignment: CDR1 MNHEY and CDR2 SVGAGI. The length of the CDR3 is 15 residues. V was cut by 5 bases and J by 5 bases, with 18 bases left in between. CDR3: CASSPKLARGTEAFF. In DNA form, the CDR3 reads TGTGCCAGCAGTCCCAAGCTAGCCAGGGGTACTGAAGCTTTCTTT.

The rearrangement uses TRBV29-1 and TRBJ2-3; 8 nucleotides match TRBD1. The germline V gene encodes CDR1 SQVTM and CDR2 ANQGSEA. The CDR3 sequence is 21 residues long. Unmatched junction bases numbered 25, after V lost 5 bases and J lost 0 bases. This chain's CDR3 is CSVSLSHRDRIKGFSTDTQYF. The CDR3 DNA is TGCAGCGTTTCCCTTTCTCATCGGGACAGGATAAAGGGCTTTAGCACAGATACGCAGTATTTT.